The source of this T cell receptor (beta chain) is a study of T cell responses to AZD1222 COVID-19 vaccine. Method: immunoSEQ multiplex PCR; TCRdb's copy keeps in-frame clones and lacks some. Of 150,000 to 200,000 clones listed, around 92% are singletons. Regarding this clone: Its specificity is not known.

Germline loops: CDR1 MRHNA, CDR2 SNTAGT. The ends were cut back, 2 bases at V and 10 bases at J, with 6 bases in the middle. This CDR3 has 11 residues. Study outcomes and limitations: A reported finding is that nearly half of spike-specific TCRs target unmutated variant regions. Elevations in Spike-specific TCR breadth and depth followed administration of two AZD1222 doses. Most donors were white British, females outnumbered males, and clonal diversity was possibly underestimated.

The genes are TRBV6-4 and TRBJ2-4, with D uncertain. Specimen: peripheral blood, collected on day 0 of AZD1222 vaccination. The receptor comes from an adult in good health. For the CDR3, the DNA is TGTGCCAGCAGTGACATCGTGATTCAGTACTTC. Translation gives CASSDIVIQYF.